This passage covers 27 T cell receptor beta chains from one sample sequenced in a study of shared clonotypes between healthy human individuals. Measured with immunoSEQ multiplex PCR; TCRdb has only the in-frame clones, and not every one. In the table there are about 690,000 clones, roughly 91% of which are singletons. The sample taken for sequencing was memory CD8+ T cells from PBMCs. Subset described: CD45RO+ cells pooled with CCR7-negative TemRA cells. All receptors derive from a man between 18 and 35 years old in good health. Some clones in this sample may be carry-over from other donors' samples.

The V gene is TRBV11-2, the J gene TRBJ1-2, with TRBD1 matching over 8 bases. The V segment lost 5 bases and the J segment 3 bases; nucleotides outside the gene matches: 11. Germline loops: CDR1 SGHAT, CDR2 FQNNGV. The CDR3 is 16 residues long. CDR3 region: CASSPSTRGLDYGYTF. The CDR3 DNA is TGTGCCAGCAGCCCATCGACCAGGGGGCTGGACTATGGCTACACCTTC.

For the CDR3, the DNA is TGTGCCAGCAGTGATTACGCTAGCGGGAATGAGCAGTTCTTC. Its protein product is CASSDYASGNEQFF. The chain has TRBV25-1 and TRBJ2-1; 8 positions match TRBD2. CDR3 length equals 14 residues. V gave up 3 bases and J gave up 7 bases; unmatched junction bases: 5. Germline V gives CDR1 MGHDK, CDR2 SYGVNS.

The rearrangement joins TRBV5-6 to TRBJ2-5; D gene unclear. This CDR3 has 13 amino acids. Germline CDR1 reads SGHDT; CDR2 reads YYEEEE. With 0 bases removed from V and 2 bases from J, the gap between germline ends came to 5 bases. In nucleotides, the CDR3 is TGTGCCAGCAGCTTGGAACCGCAAGAGACCCAGTACTTC. Translation: CASSLEPQETQYF.

J is TRBJ1-2 and V is TRBV28; 7 bases are a match to TRBD1. The germline CDR1 and CDR2 sequences are MDHEN and SYDVKM. V lost 6 bases and J lost 8; bases outside the gene matches: 21. The CDR3 has 17 residues. CDR3 nucleotide sequence: TGTGCCAGCAGCTCGCCCCGGACAGGACTTTATTCTATAGGCTACACCTTC. Its translation: CASSSPRTGLYSIGYTF.

V is TRBV7-9 and J is TRBJ1-1; 7 nucleotides align to TRBD1. The germline V gene has CDR1 SEHNR and CDR2 FQNEAQ (reference sequence). The trim removed 5 bases at V and 5 bases at J, leaving 14 bases unmatched. This CDR3 has 16 residues. The CDR3 spells CASSQDGTGDLTEAFF. In DNA form, the CDR3 reads TGTGCCAGCAGCCAAGATGGAACAGGGGACTTGACTGAAGCTTTCTTT.

About this clone itself: The same CDR3 arises from other DNA sequences in this sample as well. This chain connects TRBV4-1 to TRBJ1-3; the D is unclear. The CDR3 totals 15 residues. From germline, CDR1 is MGHRA and CDR2 YSYEKL. V was trimmed by 0 bases and J by 0 bases, leaving 6 bases between them. Written as DNA, the CDR3 is TGCGCCAGCAGCCAAGATCGACGCTCTGGAAACACCATATATTTT. Its protein is CASSQDRRSGNTIYF.

The chain recombines TRBV11-2 with TRBJ2-1, with a tentative D call TRBD2 (5 bases). V was clipped by 3 bases and J by 7 bases, with 16 bases between them. CDR3 size: 15 residues. The germline CDR1 and CDR2 sequences are SGHAT and FQNNGV. CDR3 loop: CASSFGVGEGNEQFF. The CDR3 DNA reads as TGTGCCAGCAGCTTTGGGGTGGGAGAGGGAAATGAGCAGTTCTTC.

A remark on this clone: The same CDR3 also results from other DNA sequences found in this sample. The V gene is TRBV7-9, the J gene TRBJ2-7; D is perhaps TRBD1 (6 bases). The germline V gene has CDR1 SEHNR and CDR2 FQNEAQ (reference sequence). V lost 5 bases, J lost 0 bases, and 14 bases lay in between. This CDR3 comprises 15 residues. The CDR3 region is CASSPPGTSSYEQYF. CDR3 coding DNA: TGTGCCAGCAGCCCACCCGGGACATCCTCCTACGAGCAGTACTTC. Using reference TRBV7-9 and TRBJ2-7 for the parts outside the CDR3, the full variable domain is DTGVSQNPRHKITKRGQNVTFRCDPISEHNRLYWYRQTLGQGPEFLTYFQNEAQLEKSRLLSDRFSAERPKGSFSTLEIQRTEQGDSAMYLCASSPPGTSSYEQYFGPGTRLTVT.

This clone occurred a few times. The chain employs TRBV28 and TRBJ1-1; D might be TRBD1 (5 bases). Trimming pared 4 bases from V and 1 base from J, leaving 13 bases between. CDR1 and CDR2 (germline): MDHEN, SYDVKM. CDR3 length: 15 amino acids. The CDR3 coding sequence is TGTGCCAGCAGTTCACCTCGGGACTGGAACACTGAAGCTTTCTTT. This encodes CASSSPRDWNTEAFF.

J is TRBJ2-7 and V is TRBV6-5; D possibly uses TRBD1 or TRBD2 (5 bases each). Germline assignment: CDR1 MNHEY and CDR2 SVGAGI. The V gene lost 6 bases and the J gene lost 1 base, with 13 bases spanning the gap. The CDR3 has 14 amino acids. The CDR3 reads CASRPGTESYEQYF. The CDR3, as DNA: TGTGCCAGCAGGCCCGGGACGGAGTCCTACGAGCAGTACTTC.

V is TRBV20-1 and J is TRBJ1-5, with D possibly TRBD1 on 5 matching bases. The ends were cut back, 3 bases at V and 15 bases at J, with 15 bases in the middle. The CDR3 totals 11 residues. Germline CDR1 and CDR2: DFQATT and SNEGSKA (reference sequence). CDR3 sequence reads: CSARPLRGAHF. CDR3 coding DNA: TGCAGTGCTAGGCCCCTAAGGGGCGCGCATTTT.

CDR3 nucleotide sequence: TGTGCCAGCAGCGTAGTGGGGGGGCTGAAGAATGAGCAGTTCTTC. This gives the protein CASSVVGGLKNEQFF. V and J are TRBV9 and TRBJ2-1; D is perhaps TRBD2 (7 bases). This CDR3 region has 15 residues. V dropped 0 bases and J dropped 7 bases, with 14 bases sitting between them. Germline CDR1 and CDR2: SGDLS and YYNGEE.

The chain carries TRBV27 and TRBJ2-6; D uncertain. This CDR3 has 17 residues. Trimming took 2 bases from V and 0 from J, leaving 11 bases between them. Germline assignment: CDR1 MNHEY and CDR2 SMNVEV (reference sequence). This CDR3 is CASSLATVLSGANVLTF. CDR3 bases: TGTGCCAGCAGTTTAGCGACGGTCCTCTCTGGGGCCAACGTCCTGACTTTC. The variable domain in full, completed from reference TRBV27 and TRBJ2-6, reads EAQVTQNPRYLITVTGKKLTVTCSQNMNHEYMSWYRQDPGLGLRQIYYSMNVEVTDKGDVPEGYKVSRKEKRNFPLILESPSPNQTSLYFCASSLATVLSGANVLTFGAGSRLTVL.

The genes are TRBV27 and TRBJ2-5, with TRBD2 identical over 13 bases. Trimming removed 6 bases from V and 0 bases from J; junction bases left unmatched: 7. Germline V gene lookup returns CDR1 MNHEY and CDR2 SMNVEV (reference sequence). The CDR3 totals 17 residues. The DNA for the CDR3 is TGTGCCAGCAGCGGGACTAGCGGGGATAGACACCAAGAGACCCAGTACTTC. As protein: CASSGTSGDRHQETQYF.

The chain uses TRBV5-4 and TRBJ2-3; 12 bases agree with TRBD2. The CDR3 runs to 19 residues. V trimming: 4 bases; J trimming: 4 bases; junction bases outside the gene matches: 16. Germline-derived CDR1 and CDR2 are SGHNT and YYREEE (reference sequence). The CDR3 spells CASSPLAGGDFRGSDTQYF. Written as DNA, the CDR3 is TGTGCCAGCAGCCCTCTAGCGGGAGGGGATTTTAGAGGATCAGATACGCAGTATTTT.

This sequence joins TRBV7-9 and TRBJ1-3; 7 nucleotides match TRBD1. The V segment lost 5 bases and the J segment 1 base; nucleotides outside the gene matches: 5. Germline CDR1 SEHNR, CDR2 FQNEAQ (reference sequence). This CDR3 is built from 15 residues. CDR3 bases: TGTGCCAGCAGCAGGGGACAGTTATCTGGAAACACCATATATTTT. Its protein is CASSRGQLSGNTIYF.

The rearrangement joins TRBV27 to TRBJ2-5; D gene unclear. Germline V CDR1 and CDR2: MNHEY, SMNVEV (reference sequence). Trimming stripped 9 bases from V and 0 bases from J, with 11 bases between. The CDR3 has 13 amino acids. The CDR3 DNA follows: TGTGCCAGGATGTGGGCGGACCAAGAGACCCAGTACTTC. This translates into CARMWADQETQYF.

The chain links TRBV9 to TRBJ2-2; tentative D call: TRBD2 (6 bases). The CDR3 extends over 15 amino acids. Germline values: CDR1 SGDLS, CDR2 YYNGEE. V lost 2 bases and J 1 base, leaving 9 bases between the germline ends. This CDR3 is CASSVSGENTGELFF. CDR3 sequence (DNA): TGTGCCAGCAGCGTTAGCGGAGAGAACACCGGGGAGCTGTTTTTT.

The table lists this clone with a count of one. V and J are TRBV14 and TRBJ2-3, with 8 bases fitting TRBD2. This CDR3 is built from 16 residues. V shed 5 bases, J shed 3 bases, and the junction held 10 bases outside the gene matches. Per the germline V gene, CDR1 is SGHDN and CDR2 is FVKESK. This CDR3 reads CASSGRPSGPTDTQYF. The DNA of the CDR3 is TGTGCCAGCAGCGGTCGGCCTAGCGGGCCTACAGATACGCAGTATTTT. The full variable domain, completed using reference TRBV14 and TRBJ2-3, is EAGVTQFPSHSVIEKGQTVTLRCDPISGHDNLYWYRRVMGKEIKFLLHFVKESKQDESGMPNNRFLAERTGGTYSTLKVQPAELEDSGVYFCASSGRPSGPTDTQYFGPGTRLTVL.

The V call is TRBV11-3, the J call TRBJ1-1; D remains unclear. V lost 4 bases and J lost 0, with 6 bases in between. Germline CDR1 SGHNT, CDR2 YENEEA. This CDR3 is 13 amino acids long. CDR3 in DNA: TGTGCCAGCAGCTGGGGAGTGAACACTGAAGCTTTCTTT. Translated, it gives CASSWGVNTEAFF.

This chain connects TRBV10-3 to TRBJ1-5; 9 bases are a match to TRBD1. This CDR3 spans 16 amino acids. Per germline, CDR1 ENHRY and CDR2 SYGVKD. V gave up 4 bases and J gave up 2 bases; unmatched junction bases: 6. CDR3 nucleotides: TGTGCCATCAGTGCACAGGGGGCTTATGGCAATCAGCCCCAGCATTTT. Its translation: CAISAQGAYGNQPQHF.

This chain links TRBV27 with TRBJ1-2; 10 bases match TRBD1. This CDR3 region has 15 residues. J was trimmed by 8 bases and V by 5 bases; bases with no gene match: 11. The V gene's germline CDR1 is MNHEY and CDR2 SMNVEV (reference sequence). The CDR3 DNA sequence: TGTGCCAGCAGTCAAAGACGACAGGGGGCGTTCGGCTACACCTTC. Translating it yields CASSQRRQGAFGYTF.

The V and J genes are TRBV27 and TRBJ2-7; D call uncertain. From germline, CDR1 is MNHEY and CDR2 SMNVEV (reference sequence). The CDR3 has 14 residues. Trimming took off 5 bases at V and 0 bases at J, with 11 bases between the two ends. The CDR3 bases are TGTGCCAGCAGTCGGCGACGGAGCTCCTACGAGCAGTACTTC. Translation: CASSRRRSSYEQYF.

The CDR3: CASTSRWRTGQGAWNEQFF. CDR3 sequence (DNA): TGTGCCAGTACCTCACGATGGAGAACGGGACAGGGGGCGTGGAATGAGCAGTTCTTC. This chain connects TRBV19 to TRBJ2-1; 12 bases align to TRBD1. With V trimmed by 7 bases and J by 7 bases, 20 bases remained unmatched. The CDR3 sequence is 19 residues long. The V gene's germline CDR1 is LNHDA and CDR2 SQIVND (reference sequence).

The rearrangement links TRBV19 to TRBJ2-7; D possibly corresponds to TRBD2 (6 bases). This CDR3 is built from 14 residues. Germline CDR1 and CDR2: LNHDA and SQIVND (reference sequence). The germline V and J ends were trimmed by 3 bases and 1 base, with 10 bases remaining between them. The CDR3 DNA is TGTGCCAGTAGTATGCGGGCGGGGTCCTACGAGCAGTACTTC. Amino acids: CASSMRAGSYEQYF.

The V call is TRBV7-2, the J call TRBJ2-3, with D maybe TRBD2 (5 bases). Germline V gene lookup returns CDR1 SGHTA and CDR2 FQGNSA. V lost 5 bases and J lost 3, with 21 bases in between. There are 17 residues in the CDR3. The CDR3 loop is CASSPPRIRDWTDTQYF. Written as DNA, the CDR3 is TGTGCCAGCAGCCCACCAAGAATCCGGGATTGGACAGATACGCAGTATTTT.

The V call is TRBV13, the J call TRBJ1-3; D is uncertain. Germline V gives CDR1 PRHDT, CDR2 FYEKMQ (reference sequence). This CDR3 has 15 amino acids. V was clipped by 2 bases and J by 0 bases, with 8 bases between them. CDR3 region: CASSLSGNSGNTIYF. For the CDR3, the DNA is TGTGCCAGCAGCTTAAGTGGTAACTCTGGAAACACCATATATTTT.